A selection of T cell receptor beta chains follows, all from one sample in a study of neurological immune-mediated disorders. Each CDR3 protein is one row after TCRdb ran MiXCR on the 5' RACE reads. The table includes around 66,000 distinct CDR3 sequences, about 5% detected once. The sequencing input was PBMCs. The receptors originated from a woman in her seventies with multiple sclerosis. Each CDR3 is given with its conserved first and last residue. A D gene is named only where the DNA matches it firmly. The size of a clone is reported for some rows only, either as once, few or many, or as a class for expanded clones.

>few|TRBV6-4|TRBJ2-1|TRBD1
TGTGCCAGCAGTGACACTGACAGGGGGCTCCACAATGAGCAGTTCTTC
CASSDTDRGLHNEQFF
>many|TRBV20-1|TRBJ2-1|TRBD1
TGCAGTGCTAGTTGGGGACAGAGCTACAATGAGCAGTTCTTC
CSASWGQSYNEQFF
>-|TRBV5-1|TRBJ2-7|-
TGCGCCAGCAGCTTGTCTTCTGCCTACGAGCAGTACTTC
CASSLSSAYEQYF
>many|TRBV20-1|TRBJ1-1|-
TGCAGTGCTTTACTCACGAACACTGAAGCTTTCTTT
CSALLTNTEAFF
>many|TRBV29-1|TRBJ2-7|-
TGCAGCGTTGGACTTTCCTCCTACGAGCAGTACTTC
CSVGLSSYEQYF
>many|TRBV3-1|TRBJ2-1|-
TGTGCCAGCAGCCAGGGGAGGAGCTGGAAGTTCTTC
CASSQGRSWKFF
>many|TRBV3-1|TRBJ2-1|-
TGTGCCAGCAGCCAAACAGACGCGTACAATGAGCAGTTCTTC
CASSQTDAYNEQFF
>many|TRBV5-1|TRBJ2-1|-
TGCGCCAGCAGCTTAAGGGCGGGGAAAGACAATGAGCAGTTCTTC
CASSLRAGKDNEQFF
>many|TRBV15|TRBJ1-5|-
TGTGCCACCAGCAGAGATCTAGGGGGGGTGAGCTATCAGCCCCAGCATTTT
CATSRDLGGVSYQPQHF
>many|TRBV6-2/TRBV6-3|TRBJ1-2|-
TGTGCCAGCAGTTACGGAGTAGGGGGCTATGGCTACACCTTC
CASSYGVGGYGYTF
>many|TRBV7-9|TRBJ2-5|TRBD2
TGTGCCAGCAGCCCGCGTAGCGGGAGGGGAGAGACCCAGTACTTC
CASSPRSGRGETQYF
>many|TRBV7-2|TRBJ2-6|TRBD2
TGTGCCAGCAGCGGGGGAGGGTCTGGGGCCAACGTCCTGACTTTC
CASSGGGSGANVLTF
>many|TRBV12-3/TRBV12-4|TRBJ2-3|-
TGTGCCAGCAGCTTCCCCGAAGTAAACACAGATACGCAGTATTTT
CASSFPEVNTDTQYF
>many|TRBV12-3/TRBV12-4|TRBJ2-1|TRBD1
TGTGCCAGCAGTCCGAGGGACAGGGGTGGGAATGAGCAGTTCTTC
CASSPRDRGGNEQFF
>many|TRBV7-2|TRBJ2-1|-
TGTGCCAGCAGCTTACGCGGGACAACCAATGAGCAGTTCTTC
CASSLRGTTNEQFF
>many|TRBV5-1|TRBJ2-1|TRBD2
TGCGCCAGCAGCCCCGACCGGACTAGCGGGCACAATGAGCAGTTCTTC
CASSPDRTSGHNEQFF
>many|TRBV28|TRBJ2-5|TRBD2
TGTGCCAGCAGTCCCTCGGGACTAGCGGGCGAGACCCAGTACTTC
CASSPSGLAGETQYF
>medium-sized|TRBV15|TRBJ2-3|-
TGTGCCACCAGCCGTAAAGCAACAGATACGCAGTATTTT
CATSRKATDTQYF
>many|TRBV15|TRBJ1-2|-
TGTGCCACCGGGTCGGGGGAAAGGGCTGGGACCTTC
CATGSGERAGTF
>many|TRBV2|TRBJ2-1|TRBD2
TGTGCCAGCAGTGGTGGGACTAGCGGGCTCGGTGAGCAGTTCTTC
CASSGGTSGLGEQFF
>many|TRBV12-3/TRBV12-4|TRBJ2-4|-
TGTGCCAGCACCGAAATCCACAAGACTGGAAACATTCAGTACTTC
CASTEIHKTGNIQYF
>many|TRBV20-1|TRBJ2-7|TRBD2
TGCAGTGCTAGAGTGATCGGGCTAGCGGACTCCTACGAGCAGTACTTC
CSARVIGLADSYEQYF
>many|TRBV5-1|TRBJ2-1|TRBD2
TGCGCCAGCAGGGGGGGGACTAGCGGCAAGAGCTCCTACAATGAGCAGTTCTTC
CASRGGTSGKSSYNEQFF
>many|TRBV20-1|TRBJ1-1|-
TGCAGTGCAAGAGCAGCCTACACTGAAGCTTTCTTT
CSARAAYTEAFF
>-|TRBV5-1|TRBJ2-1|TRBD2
TGCGCCAGCAGCTTAGCGGGATCCCCCTACAATGAGCAGTTCTTC
CASSLAGSPYNEQFF
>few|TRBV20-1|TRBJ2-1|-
TGCAGTGCTAGAGAGGTTGGGCGGTACAATGAGCAGTTCTTC
CSAREVGRYNEQFF
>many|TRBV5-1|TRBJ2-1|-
TGCGCCAGCAGCTTGGTTTGGAGCGGGTCCTACAATGAGCAGTTCTTC
CASSLVWSGSYNEQFF
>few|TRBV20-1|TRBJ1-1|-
TGCAGTGCCCCTCGACAGGCTAACACTGAAGCTTTCTTT
CSAPRQANTEAFF
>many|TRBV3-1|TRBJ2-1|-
TGTGCCAGCAGCCTGTACCGGGTGAATGAGCAGTTCTTC
CASSLYRVNEQFF
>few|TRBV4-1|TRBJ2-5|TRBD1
TGCGCCAGCAGCCCTGCAGGGGGCAGAGAGACCCAGTACTTC
CASSPAGGRETQYF
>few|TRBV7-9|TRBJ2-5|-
TGTGCCAGCAGCACTCGACAGGGAGGCGAGACCCAGTACTTC
CASSTRQGGETQYF
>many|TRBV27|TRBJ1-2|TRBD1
TGTGCCAGCAGTCAAACGGACAGGGTCTATGGCTACACCTTC
CASSQTDRVYGYTF
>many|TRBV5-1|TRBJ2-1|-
TGCGCCAGCACCCAGGGAGGCGCTTACAATGAGCAGTTCTTC
CASTQGGAYNEQFF
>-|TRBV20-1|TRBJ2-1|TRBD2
TGCAGTGCCACTCTGGGTAGCGGGAGGGCCTATACGTACAATGAGCAGTTCTTC
CSATLGSGRAYTYNEQFF
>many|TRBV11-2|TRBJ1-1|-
TGTGCCAGCAGCTTAGATGACCGGAACACTGAAGCTTTCTTT
CASSLDDRNTEAFF
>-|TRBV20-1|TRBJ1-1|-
TGCAGTGCTGGGCGGGGAGGTGAAGCTTTCTTT
CSAGRGGEAFF
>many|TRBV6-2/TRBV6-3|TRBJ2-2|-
TGTGCCAGCAGCCTTCCGACAGGGAACACCGGGGAGCTGTTTTTT
CASSLPTGNTGELFF
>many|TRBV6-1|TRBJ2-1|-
TGTGCCAGCAGTCGAGCGGAAACCTACAATGAGCAGTTCTTC
CASSRAETYNEQFF
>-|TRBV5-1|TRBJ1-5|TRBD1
TGCGCCAGCAGCTCGGGACAGAACAATCAGCCCCAGCATTTT
CASSSGQNNQPQHF
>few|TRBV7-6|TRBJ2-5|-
TGTGCCAGCAGCTTAGAAGTCGGGGAGACCCAGTACTTC
CASSLEVGETQYF
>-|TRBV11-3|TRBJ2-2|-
TGTGCCAGCAGCTCGTCAGGGCTGTGGGGGGAGCTGTTTTTT
CASSSSGLWGELFF
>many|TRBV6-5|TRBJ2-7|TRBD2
TGTGCCAGCAGTTACGATAGCGGGAGTTACGAGCAGTACTTC
CASSYDSGSYEQYF
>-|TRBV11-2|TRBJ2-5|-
TGTGCCAGCAGCTTAACCAGCTATACGTACCAAGAGACCCAGTACTTC
CASSLTSYTYQETQYF
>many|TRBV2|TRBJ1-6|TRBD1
TGTGCCAGCGAGACAGGGGCCAATTCACCCCTCCACTTT
CASETGANSPLHF
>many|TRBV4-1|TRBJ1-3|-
TGCGCCAGCAGACACACATGGCGCGGCAACACCATATATTTT
CASRHTWRGNTIYF
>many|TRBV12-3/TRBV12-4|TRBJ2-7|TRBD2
TGTGCCAGCAGTTCCCGCGGGAGCCCCTACGAGCAGTACTTC
CASSSRGSPYEQYF
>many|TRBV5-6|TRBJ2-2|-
TGTGCCAGCAGCTTGGGGGCCCTTACCGGGGAGCTGTTTTTT
CASSLGALTGELFF
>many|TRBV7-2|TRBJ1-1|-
TGTGCCAGCAGCTTTGGGTCCAGGGGCCATTCGGAAGCTTTCTTT
CASSFGSRGHSEAFF
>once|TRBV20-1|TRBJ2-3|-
TGCAGTGCTAGTGGGTCCCGCACAGATACGCAGTATTTT
CSASGSRTDTQYF
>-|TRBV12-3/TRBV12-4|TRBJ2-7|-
TGTGCCAGCAGTTTCGGGAGAGCCTACGAGCAGTACTTC
CASSFGRAYEQYF